These 24 T cell receptor beta chains were sequenced from one sample in a study of T cell responses to AZD1222 COVID-19 vaccine. Sequenced by immunoSEQ multiplex PCR; TCRdb stores in-frame clones only, minus some. The sample has fewer than 90,000 clones; 89% are singletons. The source material was peripheral blood, sampled 28 days after the second AZD1222 dose. All receptors come from an adult who received the AZD1222 COVID-19 vaccine.

The count of this clone is one. The J gene is TRBJ1-1, the V gene TRBV27; 11 bases align to TRBD1. This CDR3 region has 16 residues. The germline V gene has CDR1 MNHEY and CDR2 SMNVEV (reference sequence). J gave up 5 bases and V 5 bases, and 10 bases lay outside the gene matches. The chain's CDR3 is CASSLLRTGGVTEAFF. Written as DNA, the CDR3 is TGTGCCAGCAGTCTCCTTAGGACAGGGGGCGTTACTGAAGCTTTCTTT.

On this clone itself: Other DNA sequences in this sample translate to the same CDR3. CDR3 nucleotides: TGTGCCAGCAGCTTAAGCTCAGGGAGAAACACCATATATTTT. It codes for CASSLSSGRNTIYF. The genes are TRBV7-8 and TRBJ1-3; tentatively, D is TRBD1 (5 bases). CDR3 length equals 14 residues. Per germline, CDR1 SGHVS and CDR2 FQNEAQ. V was pared by 2 bases and J by 5 bases, with 10 bases between.

Only one count was recorded for this clone. The chain has TRBV12-3 or TRBV12-4 and TRBJ1-2, with 7 bases aligning to TRBD1. The CDR3 length is 13 residues. Losses at the gene ends were 6 bases for V and 9 bases for J; bases not matched to a gene: 10. In DNA, the CDR3 is TGTGCCAGCAGCCAACGGGGGGACAGAAGCTACACCTTC. This gives the protein CASSQRGDRSYTF.

The V and J genes are TRBV19 and TRBJ1-2; no definite D call. The CDR3 extends over 11 amino acids. Trimming stripped 10 bases from V and 6 bases from J, with 12 bases between. CDR1 is LNHDA, CDR2 SQIVND, per germline (reference sequence). The CDR3 protein is CATGVWHGYTF. The CDR3 DNA reads as TGTGCCACCGGGGTTTGGCATGGCTACACCTTC.

The chain couples TRBV24-1 to TRBJ2-5; D remains ambiguous. V lost 6 bases and J 4 bases, leaving 5 bases between the germline ends. The CDR3 extends over 11 amino acids. CDR1 is KGHDR and CDR2 is SFDVKD in the germline V gene. CDR3 residues: CATSYRETQYF. In DNA form, the CDR3 reads TGTGCCACCAGTTATCGAGAGACCCAGTACTTC.

The chain couples TRBV9 to TRBJ2-1; D may be TRBD2 (5 bases). CDR1 is SGDLS, CDR2 YYNGEE, per germline. Deletions cut 4 bases from V and 2 bases from J, with 16 bases between. There are 16 residues in the CDR3. CDR3 loop: CASSHYDGETYNEQFF. Here the CDR3 DNA reads TGTGCCAGCAGCCACTACGACGGGGAAACCTACAATGAGCAGTTCTTC.

The gene calls are TRBV30 and TRBJ2-7, with 8 bases lining up with TRBD1. This CDR3 is 17 amino acids long. Germline V CDR1 and CDR2: GTSNPN, SVGIG (reference sequence). V lost 0 bases and J lost 0; bases outside the gene matches: 10. CDR3 sequence reads: CAWSVRGTGPPSYEQYF. The CDR3 nucleotides are TGTGCCTGGAGTGTAAGGGGGACAGGTCCCCCCTCCTACGAGCAGTACTTC. The whole variable domain, remainder taken from reference TRBV30 and TRBJ2-7, is SQTIHQWPATLVQPVGSPLSLECTVEGTSNPNLYWYRQAAGRGLQLLFYSVGIGQISSEVPQNLSASRPQDRQFILSSKKLLLSDSGFYLCAWSVRGTGPPSYEQYFGPGTRLTVT.

In this sample, this clone turned up a few times. J is TRBJ1-2 and V is TRBV6-2 or TRBV6-3, with D tentatively TRBD1 (5 bases). CDR1 and CDR2 from the germline V gene are MNHEY and SVGEGT. The CDR3 has 14 amino acids. Deletions cut 6 bases from V and 6 bases from J, with 17 bases between. The CDR3 loop is CASSRSGTVDGYTF. The CDR3 DNA reads TGTGCCAGCAGCCGATCAGGGACGGTAGATGGCTACACCTTC.

V gene TRBV6-4 combines with J gene TRBJ1-4, with D perhaps TRBD1 (6 bases). This CDR3 comprises 14 residues. The germline gives CDR1 MRHNA, CDR2 SNTAGT. With 0 bases removed from V and 12 bases from J, the gap between germline ends came to 14 bases. CDR3 sequence (DNA): TGTGCCAGCAGTGACTCGAGAAGGACAGTCGAACTGTTTTTT. This gives the protein CASSDSRRTVELFF.

This clone was observed a single time. The chain recombines TRBV7-9 with TRBJ2-2, with 14 positions matching TRBD2. Unmatched junction bases numbered 10, after V lost 4 bases and J lost 3 bases. This CDR3 comprises 19 residues. The germline V gene has CDR1 SEHNR and CDR2 FQNEAQ (reference sequence). The CDR3 nucleotides are TGTGCCAGCAGCTACCCTGAGACTAGCGGGGGGGCGTACACCGGGGAGCTGTTTTTT. As protein: CASSYPETSGGAYTGELFF. Variable domain in full (rest from reference TRBV7-9 and TRBJ2-2): DTGVSQNPRHKITKRGQNVTFRCDPISEHNRLYWYRQTLGQGPEFLTYFQNEAQLEKSRLLSDRFSAERPKGSFSTLEIQRTEQGDSAMYLCASSYPETSGGAYTGELFFGEGSRLTVL.

The rearrangement links TRBV14 to TRBJ1-2; no reliable D call. Trimming took 6 bases from V and 7 from J, leaving 21 bases between them. Germline lookup yields CDR1 SGHDN and CDR2 FVKESK. This CDR3 contains 15 residues. For the CDR3, the DNA is TGTGCCAGCAGTCGCCAAGGGCTCTACGCCGCTGGCTACACCTTC. Translation gives CASSRQGLYAAGYTF. Using reference TRBV14 and TRBJ1-2 for the parts outside the CDR3, the full variable domain is EAGVTQFPSHSVIEKGQTVTLRCDPISGHDNLYWYRRVMGKEIKFLLHFVKESKQDESGMPNNRFLAERTGGTYSTLKVQPAELEDSGVYFCASSRQGLYAAGYTFGSGTRLTVV.

J is TRBJ1-2 and V is TRBV19; D ambiguous. The CDR3 totals 14 residues. Germline loops: CDR1 LNHDA, CDR2 SQIVND (reference sequence). The V gene lost 7 bases and the J gene lost 2 bases, with 14 bases spanning the gap. The CDR3: CASTKPDTNYGYTF. The CDR3 bases are TGTGCCAGTACCAAACCCGACACAAACTATGGCTACACCTTC.

The chain carries TRBV2 and TRBJ1-1; TRBD1 agrees at 7 bases. The V gene's germline CDR1 is SNHLY and CDR2 FYNNEI. This CDR3 comprises 15 residues. J lost 5 bases, V lost 6 bases, and 12 bases had no gene match. CDR3 DNA sequence: TGTGCCAGCAGCACACGACAGGGCCCTGAAACTGAAGCTTTCTTT. Encoded protein: CASSTRQGPETEAFF.

This clone was counted a single time. The rearrangement joins TRBV27 to TRBJ1-2; D gene uncertain. The V end was cut by 2 bases, the J end by 6 bases, with 10 bases between. The CDR3 sequence is 13 residues long. CDR1 MNHEY and CDR2 SMNVEV come from the germline V gene (reference sequence). CDR3 protein: CASSLRFGDGYTF. In DNA form, the CDR3 reads TGTGCCAGCAGTTTAAGGTTCGGGGATGGCTACACCTTC.

V and J are TRBV24-1 and TRBJ2-1, with D perhaps TRBD1 (6 bases). Trimming took 9 bases from V and 0 from J, leaving 17 bases between them. Per germline, CDR1 KGHDR and CDR2 SFDVKD. The CDR3 consists of 16 residues. The CDR3 coding sequence is TGTGCCACCTCTGGGGGCCGGTACAGCTCCTACAATGAGCAGTTCTTC. Translation gives CATSGGRYSSYNEQFF.

This clone was seen only a few times. The rearrangement joins TRBV5-1 to TRBJ1-1, with 8 bases matching TRBD1. This CDR3 contains 14 residues. V gave up 3 bases and J gave up 4 bases; unmatched junction bases: 5. CDR1 SGHRS and CDR2 YFSETQ come from the germline V gene. The CDR3 DNA follows: TGCGCCAGCAGCTCAGGGGGCGCGGCCACTGAAGCTTTCTTT. Amino acid sequence: CASSSGGAATEAFF.

The rearrangement uses TRBV19 and TRBJ1-1, with TRBD1 matching over 7 bases. V trimming: 6 bases; J trimming: 0 bases; junction bases outside the gene matches: 7. Germline V lookup: CDR1 LNHDA, CDR2 SQIVND (reference sequence). The CDR3 extends over 15 amino acids. CDR3 in DNA: TGTGCCAGTAGGGGGACCGGGACAGTGAACACTGAAGCTTTCTTT. Its translation: CASRGTGTVNTEAFF. Full variable domain (missing parts from reference TRBV19 and TRBJ1-1): DGGITQSPKYLFRKEGQNVTLSCEQNLNHDAMYWYRQDPGQGLRLIYYSQIVNDFQKGDIAEGYSVSREKKESFPLTVTSAQKNPTAFYLCASRGTGTVNTEAFFGQGTRLTVV.

The chain employs TRBV19 and TRBJ1-2, with no clear D. There are 15 residues in the CDR3. Germline values: CDR1 LNHDA, CDR2 SQIVND (reference sequence). V gave up 4 bases and J gave up 0 bases, with 12 bases separating them. The CDR3 DNA reads as TGTGCCAGTAGTACCGACTGGGTAGCTAACTATGGCTACACCTTC. This translates into CASSTDWVANYGYTF. Filled out from reference TRBV19 and TRBJ1-2, the complete variable domain reads DGGITQSPKYLFRKEGQNVTLSCEQNLNHDAMYWYRQDPGQGLRLIYYSQIVNDFQKGDIAEGYSVSREKKESFPLTVTSAQKNPTAFYLCASSTDWVANYGYTFGSGTRLTVV.

V and J are TRBV24-1 and TRBJ2-5; 11 bases align to TRBD2. Trimming at V came to 3 bases and at J to 5 bases, leaving 10 bases not matched to a gene. This CDR3 spans 17 amino acids. CDR1 and CDR2 from the germline V gene are KGHDR and SFDVKD. CDR3: CATSDPETSGKGETQYF. Written as DNA, the CDR3 is TGTGCCACCAGTGATCCCGAGACTAGCGGGAAGGGTGAGACCCAGTACTTC.

The chain uses TRBV6-1 and TRBJ2-3; D is undetermined. This CDR3 has 15 amino acids. Germline CDR1 is MNHNS and CDR2 is SASEGT. Trimming removed 1 base at V and 3 bases at J, with 11 bases between. The CDR3 region has the DNA TGTGCCAGCAGTGAAGATAGGGTAAATACAGATACGCAGTATTTT. Its protein is CASSEDRVNTDTQYF.

V gene TRBV24-1 combines with J gene TRBJ2-7, with TRBD2 as a possible D gene (5 bases). Germline CDR1 KGHDR, CDR2 SFDVKD. This CDR3 is 13 amino acids long. The V gene lost 4 bases and the J gene lost 0 bases, with 6 bases spanning the gap. CDR3: CATSDDYSYEQYF. The DNA of the CDR3 is TGTGCCACCAGTGACGACTACTCCTACGAGCAGTACTTC.

This clone was seen only once. The chain has TRBV12-3 or TRBV12-4 and TRBJ2-3; D gene ambiguous. This CDR3 comprises 13 residues. V lost 5 bases, J lost 6 bases, and 12 bases lay in between. The chain's CDR3 is CASSRPSQDTQYF. The CDR3 DNA follows: TGTGCCAGCAGTCGCCCTTCGCAGGATACGCAGTATTTT.

The V gene is TRBV15, the J gene TRBJ1-2; D unresolved. CDR1 is LNHNV and CDR2 is YYDKDF in the germline V gene (reference sequence). The germline V and J ends were trimmed by 3 bases and 4 bases, with 9 bases remaining between them. There are 13 residues in the CDR3. CDR3 in amino acids: CATSSGRFYGYTF. CDR3 DNA sequence: TGTGCCACCAGCAGTGGGCGGTTCTATGGCTACACCTTC.

V is TRBV7-9 and J is TRBJ1-2; the D gene is possibly TRBD1 (5 bases). From germline, CDR1 is SEHNR and CDR2 FQNEAQ (reference sequence). V was cut by 1 base and J by 4 bases, with 13 bases left in between. CDR3 size: 15 residues. The CDR3 DNA is TGTGCCAGCAGCTTAGTCCCGTTGGGGGGCTATGGCTACACCTTC. It is translated as CASSLVPLGGYGYTF.